This T cell receptor beta chain appears in the sequencing data of a study of blood T cell repertoires in COVID-19. Trimming took off 1 base at V and 6 bases at J, with 13 bases between the two ends. The CDR3 covers 15 residues. The germline gives CDR1 LGHNA, CDR2 YSLEER. TCRdb's copy holds only in-frame clones and misses some; the assay was immunoSEQ multiplex PCR. This sample has some 670,000 clones, with 70% to 90% found just once. The chain is built from TRBV4-3 and TRBJ2-1; maybe TRBD2 (5 bases). Sequencing input: peripheral blood. The sequence derives from a woman aged 18-29 years with acute or convalescent COVID-19. The CDR3 DNA reads TGCGCCAGCAGCCAAGGCGCGGGTCCCGGCAATGAGCAGTTCTTC. This sequence encodes CASSQGAGPGNEQFF.